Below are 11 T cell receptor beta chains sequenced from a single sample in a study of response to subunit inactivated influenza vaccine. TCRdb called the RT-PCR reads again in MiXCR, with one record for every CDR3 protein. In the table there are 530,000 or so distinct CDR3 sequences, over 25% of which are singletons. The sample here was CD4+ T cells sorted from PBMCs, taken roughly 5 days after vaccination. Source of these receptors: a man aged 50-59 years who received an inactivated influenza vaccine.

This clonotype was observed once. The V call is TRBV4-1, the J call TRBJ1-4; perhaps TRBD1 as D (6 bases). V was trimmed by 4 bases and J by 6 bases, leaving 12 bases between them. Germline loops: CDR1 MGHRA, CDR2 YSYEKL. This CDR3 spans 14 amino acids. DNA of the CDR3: TGCGCCAGCAGCCGACAGGCGGGGGATGAAAAACTGTTTTTT. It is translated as CASSRQAGDEKLFF.

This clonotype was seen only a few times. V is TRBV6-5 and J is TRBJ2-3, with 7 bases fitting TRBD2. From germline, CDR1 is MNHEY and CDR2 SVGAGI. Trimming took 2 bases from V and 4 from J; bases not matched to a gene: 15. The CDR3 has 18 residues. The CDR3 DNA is TGTGCCAGCAGTTACGGGCCCGCTCTAGCGGCCCGTGCAGATACGCAGTATTTT. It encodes CASSYGPALAARADTQYF.

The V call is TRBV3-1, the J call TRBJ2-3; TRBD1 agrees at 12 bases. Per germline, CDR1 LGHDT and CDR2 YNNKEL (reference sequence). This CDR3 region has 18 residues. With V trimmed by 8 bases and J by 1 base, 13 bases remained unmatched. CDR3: CASCRGQGAGTGTDTQYF. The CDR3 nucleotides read TGTGCCAGCTGCCGGGGACAGGGGGCGGGAACCGGCACAGATACGCAGTATTTT.

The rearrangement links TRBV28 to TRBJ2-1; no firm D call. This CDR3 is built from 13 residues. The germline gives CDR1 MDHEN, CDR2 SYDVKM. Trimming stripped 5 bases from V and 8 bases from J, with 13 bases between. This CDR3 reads CASSVYPAYEQFF. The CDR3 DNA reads TGTGCCAGCAGTGTTTATCCTGCGTATGAGCAGTTCTTC. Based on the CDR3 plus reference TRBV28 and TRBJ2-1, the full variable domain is DVKVTQSSRYLVKRTGEKVFLECVQDMDHENMFWYRQDPGLGLRLIYFSYDVKMKEKGDIPEGYSVSREKKERFSLILESASTNQTSMYLCASSVYPAYEQFFGPGTRLTVL.

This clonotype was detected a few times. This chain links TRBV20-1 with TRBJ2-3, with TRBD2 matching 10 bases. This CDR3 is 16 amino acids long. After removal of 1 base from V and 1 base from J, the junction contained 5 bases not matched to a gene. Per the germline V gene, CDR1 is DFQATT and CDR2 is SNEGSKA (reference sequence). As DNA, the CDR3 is TGCAGTGCTAGAGGGCCCGGGACTAGCGGCACAGATACGCAGTATTTT. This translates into CSARGPGTSGTDTQYF.

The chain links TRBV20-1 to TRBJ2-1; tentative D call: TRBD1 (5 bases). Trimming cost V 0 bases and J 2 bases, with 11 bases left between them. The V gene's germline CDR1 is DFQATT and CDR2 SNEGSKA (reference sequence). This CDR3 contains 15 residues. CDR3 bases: TGCAGTGCTAGAGATCCAGGGATGCCCTACAATGAGCAGTTCTTC. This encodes CSARDPGMPYNEQFF.

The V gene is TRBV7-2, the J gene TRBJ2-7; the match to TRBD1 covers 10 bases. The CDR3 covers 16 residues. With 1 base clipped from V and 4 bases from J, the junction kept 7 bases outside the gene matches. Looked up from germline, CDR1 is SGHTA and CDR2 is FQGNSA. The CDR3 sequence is CASSLVGQGPIYEQYF. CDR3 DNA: TGTGCCAGCAGCTTAGTGGGACAGGGGCCGATTTACGAGCAGTACTTC.

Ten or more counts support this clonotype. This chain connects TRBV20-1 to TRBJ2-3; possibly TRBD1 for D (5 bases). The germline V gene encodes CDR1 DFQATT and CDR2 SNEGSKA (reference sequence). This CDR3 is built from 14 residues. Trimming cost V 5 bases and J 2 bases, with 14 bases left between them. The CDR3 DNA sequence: TGCAGTGCTCATGGCAGGGTTGTCACAGATACGCAGTATTTT. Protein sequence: CSAHGRVVTDTQYF.

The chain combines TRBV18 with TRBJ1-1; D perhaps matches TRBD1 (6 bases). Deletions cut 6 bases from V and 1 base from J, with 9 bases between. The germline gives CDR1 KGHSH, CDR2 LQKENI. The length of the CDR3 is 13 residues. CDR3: CASSRDKNTEAFF. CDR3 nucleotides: TGTGCCAGCTCTCGGGACAAGAACACTGAAGCTTTCTTT.

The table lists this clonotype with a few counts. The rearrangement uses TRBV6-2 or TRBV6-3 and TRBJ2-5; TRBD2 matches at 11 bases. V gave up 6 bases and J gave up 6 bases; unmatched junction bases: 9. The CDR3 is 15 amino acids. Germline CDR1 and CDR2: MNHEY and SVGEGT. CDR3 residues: CASSYTSGRRQTQYF. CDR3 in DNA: TGTGCCAGCAGCTACACTAGCGGGAGAAGGCAGACCCAGTACTTC.

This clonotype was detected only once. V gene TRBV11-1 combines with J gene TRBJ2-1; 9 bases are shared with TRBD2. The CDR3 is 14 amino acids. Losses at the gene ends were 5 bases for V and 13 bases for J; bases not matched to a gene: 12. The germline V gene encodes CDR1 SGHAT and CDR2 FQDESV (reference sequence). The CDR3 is CASSAFGTSLGQFF. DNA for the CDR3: TGTGCCAGCAGCGCCTTTGGGACTAGCTTGGGTCAGTTCTTC.